This T cell receptor beta chain emerged from a study of blood T cell repertoires in COVID-19. TCRdb's table, derived via immunoSEQ multiplex PCR, lists solely in-frame clones and lacks some. This sample carries fewer than 250,000 clones, around 81% of them seen once, and the ten largest clones take 7% to 8.5%. In germline, CDR1 is SEHNR, CDR2 FQNEAQ (reference sequence). The CDR3 runs to 19 residues. Losses at the gene ends were 1 base for V and 4 bases for J; bases not matched to a gene: 14. Enrolled through a virtual design, the participants were between 18 and 89 years of age and came from roughly 22 US areas. Self-reported history from a screening survey and questionnaire set each donor's cohort.

The V gene is TRBV7-9, the J gene TRBJ1-2; TRBD1 aligns across 11 bases. Sequencing used PBMCs or T cells enriched from blood (not recorded which). The sequence was obtained from a woman aged 40 to 50 with acute COVID-19. The CDR3 DNA sequence: TGTGCCAGCAGCTTAGATCTCGGGACAGGGGGAAGGGTTATCTATGGCTACACCTTC. Residues: CASSLDLGTGGRVIYGYTF.